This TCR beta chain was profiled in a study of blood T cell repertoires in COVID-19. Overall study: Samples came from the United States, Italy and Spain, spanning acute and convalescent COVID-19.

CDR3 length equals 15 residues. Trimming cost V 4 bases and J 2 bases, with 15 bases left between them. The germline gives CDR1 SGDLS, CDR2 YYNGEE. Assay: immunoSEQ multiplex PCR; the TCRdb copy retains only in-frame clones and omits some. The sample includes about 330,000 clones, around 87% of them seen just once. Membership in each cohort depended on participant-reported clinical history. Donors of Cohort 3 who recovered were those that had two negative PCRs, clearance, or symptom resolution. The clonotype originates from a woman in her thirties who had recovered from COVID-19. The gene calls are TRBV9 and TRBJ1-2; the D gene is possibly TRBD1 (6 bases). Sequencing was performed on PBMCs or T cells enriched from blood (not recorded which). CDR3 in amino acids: CASSPTGTTNYGYTF. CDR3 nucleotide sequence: TGTGCCAGCAGCCCCACCGGGACAACGAACTATGGCTACACCTTC.